This TCR beta chain appears in the sequencing data of a study of blood T cell repertoires in COVID-19. Looking at the study overall: The United States, Italy and Spain were the sources of the acute and convalescent COVID-19 samples. In each case, the material was cDNA or gDNA derived from T cells, B-cell-depleted T cells, or PBMCs.

Authors' analysis steps: Researchers report that nucleated cell counts were estimated from reference gene primer amplification. Clones were read by immunoSEQ multiplex PCR, and TCRdb kept only the in-frame ones, dropping some. V and J calls and clone size are copied from that table; D and trimming were computed from the DNA. The sample yields around 80,000 clones, approximately 80% seen once. Looked up from germline, CDR1 is SQVTM and CDR2 is ANQGSEA. Trimming removed 4 bases from V and 1 base from J, with 7 bases in between. CDR3 size: 13 residues. The receptor comes from a woman of 80 years or more with active or convalescent COVID-19. The V call is TRBV29-1, the J call TRBJ2-2; possible D gene TRBD2, 5 bases. The sample comprised peripheral blood. CDR3 in DNA: TGCAGCGTTGTTCGGGGGAACACCGGGGAGCTGTTTTTT. It yields the protein CSVVRGNTGELFF.